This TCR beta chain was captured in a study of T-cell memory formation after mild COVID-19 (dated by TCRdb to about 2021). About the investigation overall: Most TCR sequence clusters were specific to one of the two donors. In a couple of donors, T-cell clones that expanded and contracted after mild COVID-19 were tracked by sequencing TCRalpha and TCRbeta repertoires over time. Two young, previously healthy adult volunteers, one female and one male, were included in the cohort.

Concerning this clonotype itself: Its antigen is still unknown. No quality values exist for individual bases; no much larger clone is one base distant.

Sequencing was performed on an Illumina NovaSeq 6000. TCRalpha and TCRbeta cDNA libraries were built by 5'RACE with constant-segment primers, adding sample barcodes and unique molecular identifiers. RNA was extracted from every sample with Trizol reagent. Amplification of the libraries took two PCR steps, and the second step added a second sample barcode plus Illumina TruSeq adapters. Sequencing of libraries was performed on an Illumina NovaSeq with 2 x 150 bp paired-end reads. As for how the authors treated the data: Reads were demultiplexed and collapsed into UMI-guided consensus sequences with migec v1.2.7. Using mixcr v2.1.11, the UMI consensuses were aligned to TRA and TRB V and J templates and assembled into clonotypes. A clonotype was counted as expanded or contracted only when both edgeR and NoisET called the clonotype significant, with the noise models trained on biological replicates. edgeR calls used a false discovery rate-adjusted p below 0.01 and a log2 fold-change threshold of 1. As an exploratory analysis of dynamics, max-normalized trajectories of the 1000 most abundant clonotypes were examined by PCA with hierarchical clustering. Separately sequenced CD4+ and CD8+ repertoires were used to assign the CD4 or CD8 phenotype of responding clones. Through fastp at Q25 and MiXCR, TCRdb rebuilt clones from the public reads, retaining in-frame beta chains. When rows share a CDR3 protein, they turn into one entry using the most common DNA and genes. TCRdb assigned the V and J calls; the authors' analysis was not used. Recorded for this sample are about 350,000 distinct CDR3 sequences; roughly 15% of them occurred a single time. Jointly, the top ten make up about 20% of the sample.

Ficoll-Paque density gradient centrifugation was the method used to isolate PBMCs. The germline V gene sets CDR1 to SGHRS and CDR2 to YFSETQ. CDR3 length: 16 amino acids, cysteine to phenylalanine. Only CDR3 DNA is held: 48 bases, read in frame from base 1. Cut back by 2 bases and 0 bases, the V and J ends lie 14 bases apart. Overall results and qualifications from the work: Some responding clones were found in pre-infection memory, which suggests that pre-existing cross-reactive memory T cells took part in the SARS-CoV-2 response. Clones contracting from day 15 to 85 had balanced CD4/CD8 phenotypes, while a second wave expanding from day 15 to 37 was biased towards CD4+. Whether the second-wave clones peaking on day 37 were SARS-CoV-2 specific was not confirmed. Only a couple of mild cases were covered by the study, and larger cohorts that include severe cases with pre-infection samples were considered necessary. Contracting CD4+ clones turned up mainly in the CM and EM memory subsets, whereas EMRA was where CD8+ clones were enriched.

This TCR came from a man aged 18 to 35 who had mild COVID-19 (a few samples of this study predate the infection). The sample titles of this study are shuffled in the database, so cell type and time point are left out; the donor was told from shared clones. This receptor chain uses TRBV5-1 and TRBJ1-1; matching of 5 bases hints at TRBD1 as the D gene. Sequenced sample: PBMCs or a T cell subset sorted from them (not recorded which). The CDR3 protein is CASSFGGSSMNTEAFF. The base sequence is TGCGCCAGCAGCTTCGGGGGGTCGAGTATGAACACTGAAGCTTTCTTT.